These T cell receptor beta chains were read from a single sample in a study of cytomegalovirus exposure and HLA in healthy donors. Sequencing used immunoSEQ multiplex PCR; TCRdb keeps in-frame clones, though not all of them. The sample lists 100,000 to 150,000 clones, around 68% occurring once. The sample consisted of PBMCs. These receptors were collected from a man in his forties in good health and CMV-seropositive. Both conserved end residues are part of each CDR3.

v_gene: TRBV19
CDR3aa: CASSIGQYNQPQHF

v_gene: TRBV30
CDR3aa: CAWSGPITGELFF

v_gene: TRBV15
CDR3aa: CATSRDRVQGKQYF

v_gene: TRBV4-1
CDR3aa: CASSREGQDRYGYTF

v_gene: TRBV18
CDR3aa: CASSPGLAGYNEQFF

v_gene: TRBV5-5
CDR3aa: CASGPTSGSTDTQYF

v_gene: TRBV4-1
CDR3aa: CASSLLGGLAYSGQFF

v_gene: TRBV6-1
CDR3aa: CASTRGGEAGETQYF

v_gene: TRBV5-1
CDR3aa: CASSLEGATSTDTQYF

v_gene: TRBV11-2
CDR3aa: CASSNRDNGNIQYF

v_gene: TRBV5-1
CDR3aa: CASSPDRGPTGELFF

v_gene: TRBV29-1
CDR3aa: CSVVDGGSMNTEAFF

v_gene: TRBV6-1
CDR3aa: CAGGVSLGDTQYF

v_gene: TRBV6-5
CDR3aa: CASSYGGGGVHKQFF

v_gene: TRBV7-2
CDR3aa: CASAGRGYNEQFF

v_gene: TRBV5-6
CDR3aa: CASSHPRRNTEAFF

v_gene: TRBV2
CDR3aa: CASSRRTGEETQYF

v_gene: TRBV19
CDR3aa: CASSIDLADQETQYF

v_gene: TRBV9
CDR3aa: CASSVGGTSEEFF

v_gene: TRBV5-5
CDR3aa: CASSFDRNQPQHF

v_gene: TRBV19
CDR3aa: CASSMSSGAPGAQYF

v_gene: TRBV19
CDR3aa: CASSNTRSGANVLTF

v_gene: TRBV19
CDR3aa: CASSPTVLAGRSSYEQYF

v_gene: TRBV5-1
CDR3aa: CASSLGGAGHQPQHF

v_gene: TRBV28
CDR3aa: CASSSPGLVQFF

v_gene: TRBV6-1
CDR3aa: CASHSGQPQHF

v_gene: TRBV28
CDR3aa: CASSLLVLQAAFF

v_gene: TRBV6-1
CDR3aa: CASSEGQGVGNEQFF

v_gene: TRBV21-1
CDR3aa: CASSTNGTSGPDTQYF

v_gene: TRBV20-1
CDR3aa: CSATRSYEQYF

v_gene: TRBV30
CDR3aa: CASDRTYGYTF